A single T cell receptor (beta chain) is shown here with its context. This record comes from a study of blood T cell repertoires in COVID-19. Germline V lookup: CDR1 SNHLY, CDR2 FYNNEI. The CDR3 extends over 13 amino acids. Deletions cut 8 bases from V and 2 bases from J, with 13 bases between. Sequencing used immunoSEQ multiplex PCR; TCRdb keeps in-frame clones, though not all of them. The sample lists 220,000 or so clones, roughly nine tenths occurring once. The sequence came from a young woman in a cohort exposed to, infected with or recovered from COVID-19 (not recorded which). V and J are TRBV2 and TRBJ2-7; TRBD2 might be the D (6 bases). The specimen was PBMCs or T cells enriched from blood (not recorded which). The CDR3 reads CASQEGLPYEQYF. The CDR3 region has the DNA TGTGCCAGCCAAGAGGGACTCCCCTACGAGCAGTACTTC.